These 27 T cell receptor beta chains were all obtained from the same sample, sequenced in a study of cytomegalovirus exposure and HLA in healthy donors. PCR was performed using 60 Vbeta and 13 Jbeta primers. Produced via immunoSEQ multiplex PCR; TCRdb's table is partial and in-frame only. Of 100,000 to 150,000 clones listed, about 81% are singletons. The sample taken for sequencing was PBMCs. All receptors come from a woman in her 30s in good health and CMV-seronegative.

The V call is TRBV7-9, the J call TRBJ2-5; the match to TRBD1 covers 7 bases. Germline V gene lookup returns CDR1 SEHNR and CDR2 FQNEAQ (reference sequence). There are 14 residues in the CDR3. V lost 3 bases to trimming and J lost 0 bases; unmatched junction nucleotides: 1. CDR3 sequence reads: CASSFDRDQETQYF. In DNA form, the CDR3 reads TGTGCCAGCAGCTTCGACAGGGACCAAGAGACCCAGTACTTC. Variable domain in full (rest from reference TRBV7-9 and TRBJ2-5): DTGVSQNPRHKITKRGQNVTFRCDPISEHNRLYWYRQTLGQGPEFLTYFQNEAQLEKSRLLSDRFSAERPKGSFSTLEIQRTEQGDSAMYLCASSFDRDQETQYFGPGTRLLVL.

In this sample, this clone turned up a few times. The V and J genes are TRBV6-5 and TRBJ1-5, with 7 bases aligning to TRBD1. With 6 bases clipped from V and 0 bases from J, the junction kept 5 bases outside the gene matches. This CDR3 comprises 15 residues. CDR1 and CDR2 (germline): MNHEY, SVGAGI. DNA for the CDR3: TGTGCCAGCAGAGCCGCAGGGGGTAGCAATCAGCCCCAGCATTTT. Its protein product is CASRAAGGSNQPQHF.

The chain recombines TRBV19 with TRBJ2-5, with D possibly matching TRBD1 (5 bases). The J call is in doubt because the DNA end fits TRBJ2-7 better. This CDR3 contains 14 residues. Looked up from germline, CDR1 is LNHDA and CDR2 is SQIVND (reference sequence). The CDR3 spells CATKGRGSSYEQYF. In DNA, the CDR3 is TGTGCCACCAAAGGAAGGGGTAGCTCCTACGAGCAGTACTTC.

This chain joins TRBV7-2 and TRBJ1-4; TRBD1 aligns across 8 bases. CDR1 is SGHTA and CDR2 is FQGNSA in the germline V gene. The CDR3 extends over 15 amino acids. V shed 5 bases and J 2 bases; nucleotides not matched to a gene: 4. The CDR3 nucleotides read TGTGCCAGCAGCCCGAGACAGGGGACTAATGAAAAACTGTTTTTT. It yields the protein CASSPRQGTNEKLFF.

The genes are TRBV4-1 and TRBJ2-4, with D tentatively TRBD1 (5 bases). This CDR3 spans 16 amino acids. Germline V CDR1 and CDR2: MGHRA, YSYEKL. V gave up 0 bases and J gave up 2 bases, with 11 bases separating them. As DNA, the CDR3 is TGCGCCAGCAGCCAAGAGTCAGGGAAGTCCAAAAACATTCAGTACTTC. Translation: CASSQESGKSKNIQYF.

This clone was observed once. The CDR3 region has the DNA TGTGCCAGCAGCCAAGGGGTGGGGTACAGCTCCTACGAGCAGTACTTC. It translates to CASSQGVGYSSYEQYF. The rearrangement uses TRBV11-2 and TRBJ2-7, with a possible D match to TRBD1 (5 bases). The CDR3 has 16 residues. Germline CDR1 and CDR2: SGHAT and FQNNGV. The V and J ends lost 5 bases and 0 bases respectively, with 17 bases between them.

This clone was seen more than once but under ten times. This rearrangement joins TRBV18 to TRBJ2-2; the D gene is possibly TRBD2 (6 bases). CDR1 is KGHSH, CDR2 LQKENI, per germline. V was cut by 3 bases and J by 4 bases, with 21 bases left in between. The CDR3 loop spans 18 amino acids. CDR3 region: CASSPFFSGTQSTGELFF. DNA for the CDR3: TGTGCCAGCTCACCCTTCTTTAGTGGGACTCAGAGCACCGGGGAGCTGTTTTTT.

This clone was counted once. This chain links TRBV2 with TRBJ1-4; no firm D call. Trimming left V 7 bases short and J 8 bases short, with 17 bases between. Germline CDR1 is SNHLY and CDR2 is FYNNEI. CDR3 size: 14 residues. The CDR3 protein is CASTQTSAREKLFF. In DNA form, the CDR3 reads TGTGCCAGCACCCAGACCTCCGCGAGGGAAAAACTGTTTTTT.

This chain links TRBV4-1 with TRBJ2-3, with 9 bases lining up with TRBD2. Trimming removed 0 bases from V and 4 bases from J; junction bases left unmatched: 8. The CDR3 runs 17 residues. CDR1 MGHRA and CDR2 YSYEKL come from the germline V gene. CDR3 loop: CASSQDRGGGAADTQYF. CDR3 DNA: TGCGCCAGCAGCCAAGATAGGGGCGGGGGGGCAGCAGATACGCAGTATTTT.

This clone was observed a single time. The V and J genes are TRBV15 and TRBJ2-7; D may be TRBD1 (6 bases). The ends were cut back, 2 bases at V and 7 bases at J, with 21 bases in the middle. The germline V gene encodes CDR1 LNHNV and CDR2 YYDKDF (reference sequence). CDR3 length: 16 residues. The CDR3 sequence is CATSRPTLTGTGEQYF. The CDR3 DNA follows: TGTGCCACCAGCAGACCTACCCTTACAGGGACGGGAGAGCAGTACTTC.

The gene calls are TRBV2 and TRBJ2-1, with 10 positions matching TRBD2. Unmatched junction bases numbered 22, after V lost 7 bases and J lost 7 bases. The CDR3 spans 19 residues. Germline CDR1 reads SNHLY; CDR2 reads FYNNEI. The CDR3 here is CASTNPLRTSGPKGNEQFF. The CDR3 nucleotides read TGTGCCAGCACCAATCCACTGAGGACTAGCGGACCTAAGGGTAATGAGCAGTTCTTC.

The V and J genes are TRBV9 and TRBJ2-1; perhaps TRBD1 as D (6 bases). CDR1 SGDLS and CDR2 YYNGEE come from the germline V gene. Trimming pared 0 bases from V and 9 bases from J, leaving 16 bases between. The CDR3 runs to 15 residues. The CDR3 DNA reads as TGTGCCAGCAGCGTAGTGGTGCAGCAGGGGAGTGAGCAGTTCTTC. It translates to CASSVVVQQGSEQFF. Drawing the rest from reference TRBV9 and TRBJ2-1, the complete variable domain is DSGVTQTPKHLITATGQRVTLRCSPRSGDLSVYWYQQSLDQGLQFLIQYYNGEERAKGNILERFSAQQFPDLHSELNLSSLELGDSALYFCASSVVVQQGSEQFFGPGTRLTVL.

This clone appeared a few times. The chain uses TRBV7-3 and TRBJ2-3; 7 bases line up with TRBD2. CDR1 and CDR2 from the germline V gene are SGHTA and FQGTGA. This CDR3 has 14 amino acids. V trimming: 5 bases; J trimming: 4 bases; junction bases outside the gene matches: 6. The CDR3 region has the DNA TGTGCCAGCAGCCCTCCGACTAGCCCAGATACGCAGTATTTT. Translated: CASSPPTSPDTQYF.

For the CDR3, the DNA is TGTGCCAGCAGTGGGGGGGAAACAGATACGCAGTATTTT. Translated: CASSGGETDTQYF. This sequence joins TRBV2 and TRBJ2-3; TRBD2 is a possible D gene (6 bases). Trimming removed 4 bases at V and 3 bases at J, with 8 bases between. CDR1 SNHLY and CDR2 FYNNEI come from the germline V gene. The CDR3 loop spans 13 amino acids.

V gene TRBV11-3 combines with J gene TRBJ1-3; unclear D gene. This CDR3 is 15 amino acids long. Between the trimmed V and J ends, which lost 2 bases and 0 bases, there was a span of 8 bases. The V gene's germline CDR1 is SGHNT and CDR2 YENEEA. CDR3 amino acids: CASSLLESSGNTIYF. CDR3 in DNA: TGTGCCAGCAGCTTATTGGAGAGCTCTGGAAACACCATATATTTT. The full variable domain, its missing parts supplied by reference TRBV11-3 and TRBJ1-3, is EAGVVQSPRYKIIEKKQPVAFWCNPISGHNTLYWYLQNLGQGPELLIRYENEEAVDDSQLPKDRFSAERLKGVDSTLKIQPAELGDSAVYLCASSLLESSGNTIYFGEGSWLTVV.

This sequence joins TRBV6-5 and TRBJ1-5, with TRBD1 identical over 9 bases. V dropped 7 bases and J dropped 6; count of bases not matched to a gene: 4. From germline, CDR1 is MNHEY and CDR2 SVGAGI. This CDR3 region has 13 residues. CDR3 residues: CASITGGFQPQHF. The CDR3, as DNA: TGTGCCAGCATAACAGGGGGCTTTCAGCCCCAGCATTTT.

V usage is TRBV11-3 and J usage is TRBJ2-5, with TRBD1 matching over 7 bases. CDR1 and CDR2 (germline): SGHNT, YENEEA. V was pared by 3 bases and J by 4 bases, with 11 bases of the junction left unmatched. The length of the CDR3 is 16 residues. CDR3 in DNA: TGTGCCAGCAGCTTCGTTTATAGACAGGGTGGAGAGACCCAGTACTTC. Protein: CASSFVYRQGGETQYF.

V and J are TRBV6-5 and TRBJ2-5; 7 nucleotides match TRBD2. J gave up 8 bases and V 11 bases, and 17 bases lay outside the gene matches. CDR1 and CDR2 (germline): MNHEY, SVGAGI. This CDR3 contains 14 residues. In DNA form, the CDR3 reads TGTGCCGCCCGGGGCCCCTCTGGGAGGGATACCCAGTACTTC. This translates into CAARGPSGRDTQYF.

This clone showed up just once. The chain recombines TRBV9 with TRBJ1-2; 7 bases map to TRBD1. Germline CDR1 and CDR2: SGDLS and YYNGEE. CDR3 length: 15 amino acids. With 0 bases clipped from V and 6 bases from J, the junction kept 8 bases outside the gene matches. CDR3 loop: CASSVGGTVSDGYTF. The CDR3 nucleotides are TGTGCCAGCAGCGTAGGTGGGACAGTCTCGGATGGCTACACCTTC. Full variable domain (rest looked up from reference TRBV9 and TRBJ1-2): DSGVTQTPKHLITATGQRVTLRCSPRSGDLSVYWYQQSLDQGLQFLIQYYNGEERAKGNILERFSAQQFPDLHSELNLSSLELGDSALYFCASSVGGTVSDGYTFGSGTRLTVV.

The table lists this clone with a count of one. J is TRBJ1-1 and V is TRBV5-1, with D possibly being TRBD1 (6 bases). Looked up from germline, CDR1 is SGHRS and CDR2 is YFSETQ. Trimming cost V 4 bases and J 1 base, with 17 bases left between them. This CDR3 is built from 16 residues. The CDR3 DNA is TGCGCCAGCAGCCCACCCCAGCTAGGGGGGAACACTGAAGCTTTCTTT. It is translated as CASSPPQLGGNTEAFF.

This clone came up a few times. The V call is TRBV9, the J call TRBJ2-1, with TRBD1 matching 7 bases. The CDR3 runs to 15 residues. With V trimmed by 0 bases and J by 2 bases, 2 bases remained unmatched. CDR1 and CDR2 from the germline V gene are SGDLS and YYNGEE. The CDR3 DNA reads as TGTGCCAGCAGCGTAGGACAGGGAGCCTACAATGAGCAGTTCTTC. The encoded protein is CASSVGQGAYNEQFF.

There are a few counts of this clone. The rearrangement joins TRBV27 to TRBJ2-7; 7 nucleotides align to TRBD2. With V trimmed by 4 bases and J by 2 bases, 5 bases remained unmatched. The CDR3 extends over 14 amino acids. Germline V gene data show CDR1 as MNHEY and CDR2 as SMNVEV (reference sequence). The CDR3 spells CASSSGGMTYEQYF. The CDR3 DNA is TGTGCCAGCAGTTCGGGGGGTATGACCTACGAGCAGTACTTC.

This clone occurred a few times. The genes are TRBV6-5 and TRBJ1-2; 8 positions agree with TRBD1. V trimming: 6 bases; J trimming: 8 bases; junction bases outside the gene matches: 8. This CDR3 is 13 amino acids long. CDR1 and CDR2 (germline): MNHEY, SVGAGI. CDR3 region: CASRATGGIGYTF. The CDR3 nucleotides read TGTGCCAGCAGAGCCACAGGGGGGATCGGCTACACCTTC.

This clone was found a few times. The sample contains more than one DNA sequence encoding this CDR3. This chain connects TRBV6-5 to TRBJ2-7, with 12 positions matching TRBD1. From germline, CDR1 is MNHEY and CDR2 SVGAGI. After removal of 6 bases from V and 4 bases from J, the junction contained 4 bases not matched to a gene. This CDR3 comprises 14 residues. Here the CDR3 reads CASRRGQGAYEQYF. The CDR3 DNA reads as TGTGCCAGCAGACGGGGACAGGGGGCATACGAGCAGTACTTC.

The chain combines TRBV29-1 with TRBJ2-5, with TRBD2 matching 11 bases. J was trimmed by 5 bases and V by 3 bases; bases with no gene match: 17. The V gene's germline CDR1 is SQVTM and CDR2 ANQGSEA. CDR3 length: 18 residues. CDR3 DNA sequence: TGCAGCGTTGAGGACCCTGTAGCGGGGGGGCCTGGGGGCGAGACCCAGTACTTC. Translation gives CSVEDPVAGGPGGETQYF. The full variable domain, rest sourced from reference TRBV29-1 and TRBJ2-5, is SAVISQKPSRDICQRGTSLTIQCQVDSQVTMMFWYRQQPGQSLTLIATANQGSEATYESGFVIDKFPISRPNLTFSTLTVSNMSPEDSSIYLCSVEDPVAGGPGGETQYFGPGTRLLVL.

This chain links TRBV27 with TRBJ1-2; TRBD1 matches 7 bases. The CDR3 consists of 14 residues. The germline gives CDR1 MNHEY, CDR2 SMNVEV (reference sequence). V dropped 2 bases and J dropped 4; count of bases not matched to a gene: 4. The chain's CDR3 is CASSLAGGPYGYTF. The CDR3 DNA follows: TGTGCCAGCAGTTTAGCAGGGGGACCCTATGGCTACACCTTC.

The V call is TRBV19, the J call TRBJ1-1; perhaps TRBD1 as D (6 bases). CDR1 and CDR2 from the germline V gene are LNHDA and SQIVND (reference sequence). V lost 2 bases, J lost 0 bases, and 16 bases lay in between. The CDR3 sequence is 17 residues long. CDR3 in DNA: TGTGCCAGTAGTATAAGGGGACAAGCACTCATGAACACTGAAGCTTTCTTT. Translated, it gives CASSIRGQALMNTEAFF.